The 21 T cell receptor beta chains listed next were all sequenced from one sample in a study of blood T cell repertoires in COVID-19. TCRdb's table, derived via immunoSEQ multiplex PCR, lists solely in-frame clones and lacks some. The sample shows tens of thousands of clones, 82% of them seen only once. The sequenced sample consisted of peripheral blood. The receptors stem from a human donor with acute or convalescent COVID-19. The donor label of this sample is uncertain.

V usage is TRBV28 and J usage is TRBJ1-1; 9 bases agree with TRBD1. This CDR3 spans 16 amino acids. Germline V gene lookup returns CDR1 MDHEN and CDR2 SYDVKM. V was clipped by 6 bases and J by 0 bases; unmatched bases: 8. CDR3 coding DNA: TGTGCCAGCAGCCCAGGGACAGGGCTCTTGAACACTGAAGCTTTCTTT. It specifies CASSPGTGLLNTEAFF.

The genes are TRBV10-2 and TRBJ2-3; 7 nucleotides align to TRBD2. This CDR3 is built from 15 residues. V dropped 6 bases and J dropped 5; count of bases not matched to a gene: 11. CDR1 and CDR2 from the germline V gene are WSHSY and SAAADI. CDR3 DNA sequence: TGCGCCAGCAGATCTAACGGGACTAACAGAGATACGCAGTATTTT. It codes for CASRSNGTNRDTQYF.

In DNA, the CDR3 is TGTGCCAGCAGCCAACAATCAGTGGGGGGCTACGAGCAGTACTTC. Residues: CASSQQSVGGYEQYF. The chain recombines TRBV4-2 with TRBJ2-7; D might be TRBD2 (6 bases). The germline V gene has CDR1 LGHNA and CDR2 YNFKEQ. Trimming left V 2 bases short and J 3 bases short, with 14 bases between. The CDR3 extends over 15 amino acids.

The chain uses TRBV28 and TRBJ1-3, with D perhaps matching TRBD1 (6 bases). There are 15 residues in the CDR3. Trimming removed 6 bases at V and 3 bases at J, with 15 bases between. Germline values: CDR1 MDHEN, CDR2 SYDVKM. The CDR3 loop reads CASRSPTGRGNTIYF. The CDR3 nucleotides are TGTGCCAGCAGATCCCCGACAGGTCGTGGAAACACCATATATTTT.

The rearrangement joins TRBV21-1 to TRBJ1-5; whether TRBD1, the table's D call, matches the DNA was not checked. TRBV21-1 is assigned pseudogene status. The CDR3 loop spans 13 amino acids. The CDR3 bases are TGTGCCAGCAGCAAGTACAGTCCAGTGCCCCAGCATTTT. Its protein is CASSKYSPVPQHF.

The chain uses TRBV12-5 and TRBJ1-5; no reliable D call. Germline lookup yields CDR1 LGHNT and CDR2 FRNRAP. The CDR3 is made up of 12 amino acids. Trimming stripped 9 bases from V and 1 base from J, with 7 bases between. The chain's CDR3 is CASRSSNQPQHF. The CDR3 DNA reads TGTGCTAGCCGTTCCAGCAATCAGCCCCAGCATTTT.

J is TRBJ1-2 and V is TRBV12-3 or TRBV12-4; D ambiguous. The V and J ends lost 4 bases and 6 bases respectively, with 6 bases between them. The CDR3 has 11 amino acids. CDR3 region: CASSYGDGYTF. CDR3 sequence (DNA): TGTGCCAGCAGTTACGGGGATGGCTACACCTTC.

The chain employs TRBV11-2 and TRBJ1-4; 9 positions agree with TRBD1. V was pared by 5 bases and J by 7 bases, with 5 bases of the junction left unmatched. This CDR3 is 14 amino acids long. The V gene's germline CDR1 is SGHAT and CDR2 FQNNGV. In DNA, the CDR3 is TGTGCCAGCAGCGAGGGACAGGGCAGTGAAAAACTGTTTTTT. Amino acids: CASSEGQGSEKLFF.

J is TRBJ2-7 and V is TRBV3-1 (or the pseudogene TRBV3-2); 8 nucleotides match TRBD2. V was clipped by 5 bases and J by 1 base; unmatched bases: 4. Germline-derived CDR1 and CDR2 are LGHDT and YNNKEL (reference sequence). The CDR3 consists of 14 residues. The CDR3 loop reads CASSLKRESYEQYF. CDR3 nucleotides: TGTGCCAGCAGCTTGAAGCGGGAGTCCTACGAGCAGTACTTC.

This CDR3 reads CASSLAPAGGPETQYF. The CDR3, as DNA: TGCGCCAGCAGCTTGGCCCCAGCGGGAGGACCAGAGACCCAGTACTTC. The genes are TRBV5-1 and TRBJ2-5; TRBD2 matches 9 bases. The length of the CDR3 is 16 residues. The germline gives CDR1 SGHRS, CDR2 YFSETQ. V shed 0 bases and J 4 bases; nucleotides not matched to a gene: 7.

CDR3 in DNA: TGTGCCAGCTCGCCGCAGGAATACTCCTACAATGAGCAGTTCTTC. It is translated as CASSPQEYSYNEQFF. The chain links TRBV18 to TRBJ2-1; D is uncertain. The V gene's germline CDR1 is KGHSH and CDR2 LQKENI. Trimming took off 6 bases at V and 0 bases at J, with 12 bases between the two ends. The CDR3 covers 15 residues.

The V call is TRBV11-2, the J call TRBJ2-7, with D maybe TRBD2 (6 bases). Germline CDR1 and CDR2: SGHAT and FQNNGV. The CDR3 totals 16 residues. V was pared by 1 base and J by 9 bases, with 22 bases between. CDR3 sequence reads: CASSLALRGSLGGQYF. The CDR3 nucleotides read TGTGCCAGCAGCTTAGCCTTAAGGGGCAGCCTCGGGGGGCAGTACTTC.

This clone was seen more than once but under ten times. The chain links TRBV7-2 to TRBJ2-7, with 10 nucleotides matching TRBD1. V was clipped by 1 base and J by 3 bases; unmatched bases: 6. This CDR3 contains 16 residues. Germline V lookup: CDR1 SGHTA, CDR2 FQGNSA. CDR3 amino acids: CASSLVGGQGGYEQYF. CDR3 in DNA: TGTGCCAGCAGCTTAGTCGGAGGACAGGGGGGCTACGAGCAGTACTTC.

This chain links TRBV10-3 with TRBJ1-5; no reliable D call. The germline gives CDR1 ENHRY, CDR2 SYGVKD. With 0 bases removed from V and 0 bases from J, the gap between germline ends came to 12 bases. The length of the CDR3 is 17 residues. The CDR3 region is CAISESLGRYSNQPQHF. The CDR3 coding sequence is TGTGCCATCAGTGAGTCCCTGGGGAGATATAGCAATCAGCCCCAGCATTTT.

The genes are TRBV9 and TRBJ2-3; 10 positions match TRBD2. CDR1 SGDLS and CDR2 YYNGEE come from the germline V gene. With 1 base clipped from V and 5 bases from J, the junction kept 4 bases outside the gene matches. The CDR3 is 15 amino acids. In DNA form, the CDR3 reads TGTGCCAGCAGCGTACTAGCGGGAGTTGGAGATACGCAGTATTTT. This encodes CASSVLAGVGDTQYF.

The rearrangement links TRBV19 to TRBJ2-7; maybe TRBD1 (5 bases). The germline gives CDR1 LNHDA, CDR2 SQIVND (reference sequence). Trimming took off 5 bases at V and 2 bases at J, with 10 bases between the two ends. CDR3 length: 13 amino acids. In DNA form, the CDR3 reads TGTGCCAGTAGTTCAGGGTTTCCCTACGAGCAGTACTTC. It codes for CASSSGFPYEQYF.

This clone was counted between two and nine times. The CDR3 DNA sequence: TGTGCCAGCAGTTTCTACAGGGAGGGGGAGCTGTTTTTT. Translation gives CASSFYREGELFF. The V and J genes are TRBV12-3 or TRBV12-4 and TRBJ2-2; a weak D match, TRBD1 (6 bases). V lost 3 bases to trimming and J lost 8 bases, with 10 bases between them. The CDR3 sequence is 13 residues long.

The chain employs TRBV7-3 and TRBJ1-1, with a weak D call TRBD1 (6 bases). V was cut by 6 bases and J by 1 base, with 12 bases left in between. The CDR3 runs 14 residues. Germline CDR1 reads SGHTA; CDR2 reads FQGTGA. The CDR3 loop reads CASRIGQSNTEAFF. In DNA, the CDR3 is TGTGCCAGCAGAATCGGACAGTCGAACACTGAAGCTTTCTTT.

The genes are TRBV10-2 and TRBJ1-3; D call uncertain. The CDR3 is 16 amino acids. V shed 5 bases and J shed 0 bases, with 14 bases lying between them. Germline assignment: CDR1 WSHSY and CDR2 SAAADI. CDR3 residues: CASSPTDTNSGNTIYF. The CDR3 DNA reads as TGCGCCAGCAGTCCCACAGACACCAACTCTGGAAACACCATATATTTT.

This rearrangement joins TRBV18 to TRBJ2-7; D may be TRBD1 (5 bases). CDR1 and CDR2 from the germline V gene are KGHSH and LQKENI. The CDR3 is 14 residues long. V lost 3 bases and J 0 bases, leaving 9 bases between the germline ends. In DNA form, the CDR3 reads TGTGCCAGCTCACCGGACACCCGCTCCTACGAGCAGTACTTC. Protein: CASSPDTRSYEQYF.

This clone appeared a few times. The V gene is TRBV11-3, the J gene TRBJ1-1; 7 nucleotides match TRBD1. Germline V gene lookup returns CDR1 SGHNT and CDR2 YENEEA. Unmatched junction bases numbered 13, after V lost 1 base and J lost 5 bases. This CDR3 has 17 residues. The CDR3 sequence: CASSLGEQGRFGTEAFF. The CDR3 bases are TGTGCCAGCAGCTTAGGGGAACAGGGGAGATTCGGGACTGAAGCTTTCTTT. Based on the CDR3 plus reference TRBV11-3 and TRBJ1-1, the full variable domain is EAGVVQSPRYKIIEKKQPVAFWCNPISGHNTLYWYLQNLGQGPELLIRYENEEAVDDSQLPKDRFSAERLKGVDSTLKIQPAELGDSAVYLCASSLGEQGRFGTEAFFGQGTRLTVV.